Presented here are 16 T cell receptor beta chains from one specimen sequenced in a study of cytomegalovirus exposure and HLA in healthy donors. Use of 60 Vbeta and 13 Jbeta primers characterized the PCR. The table came from immunoSEQ multiplex PCR; TCRdb's copy has only in-frame clones and leaves some out. The sample shows 150,000 to 200,000 clones, roughly 80% of them seen only once. The sample taken for sequencing was PBMCs. These receptors all stem from a young man in good health and CMV-seropositive.

Written as DNA, the CDR3 is TGTGCCAGCAGCTTAAGAGCGGGAATGGAGGATACGCAGTATTTT. Its protein is CASSLRAGMEDTQYF. The chain employs TRBV11-3 and TRBJ2-3; 7 nucleotides line up with TRBD2. Germline assignment: CDR1 SGHNT and CDR2 YENEEA. With 2 bases clipped from V and 6 bases from J, the junction kept 8 bases outside the gene matches. This CDR3 is built from 15 residues. The full variable domain, rest sourced from reference TRBV11-3 and TRBJ2-3, is EAGVVQSPRYKIIEKKQPVAFWCNPISGHNTLYWYLQNLGQGPELLIRYENEEAVDDSQLPKDRFSAERLKGVDSTLKIQPAELGDSAVYLCASSLRAGMEDTQYFGPGTRLTVL.

V and J are TRBV18 and TRBJ1-3; no clear D gene. CDR1 and CDR2 (germline): KGHSH, LQKENI. The length of the CDR3 is 15 residues. V gave up 2 bases and J gave up 0 bases, with 8 bases separating them. As DNA, the CDR3 is TGTGCCAGCTCACCATCAGTTTACTCTGGAAACACCATATATTTT. As protein: CASSPSVYSGNTIYF. The full variable domain, with the rest looked up from reference TRBV18 and TRBJ1-3, is NAGVMQNPRHLVRRRGQEARLRCSPMKGHSHVYWYRQLPEEGLKFMVYLQKENIIDESGMPKERFSAEFPKEGPSILRIQQVVRGDSAAYFCASSPSVYSGNTIYFGEGSWLTVV.

The table lists this clone with a count of one. V usage is TRBV19 and J usage is TRBJ1-1; perhaps TRBD1 as D (6 bases). The CDR3 loop spans 15 amino acids. Germline CDR1 and CDR2: LNHDA and SQIVND (reference sequence). V lost 3 bases and J 5 bases, leaving 16 bases between the germline ends. CDR3: CASSISRGVGTEAFF. Written as DNA, the CDR3 is TGTGCCAGTAGTATCAGCAGGGGAGTGGGTACTGAAGCTTTCTTT.

This clone has only a few counts. This chain connects TRBV2 to TRBJ2-1; D unresolved. Germline CDR1 SNHLY, CDR2 FYNNEI. This CDR3 is built from 11 residues. Trimming took 8 bases from V and 5 from J, leaving 7 bases between them. This chain's CDR3 is CASGLHNEQFF. CDR3 in DNA: TGTGCCAGCGGTCTACACAATGAGCAGTTCTTC.

This clone was counted ten times or more. The same CDR3 is also encoded by other DNA sequences in this sample. V gene TRBV5-1 combines with J gene TRBJ2-7, with a weak D call TRBD2 (5 bases). The V end was cut by 4 bases, the J end by 0 bases, with 8 bases between. Germline V lookup: CDR1 SGHRS, CDR2 YFSETQ. This CDR3 region has 13 residues. The CDR3 is CASSRGDSYEQYF. The DNA for the CDR3 is TGCGCCAGCAGCCGGGGTGACTCCTACGAGCAGTACTTC. The variable domain in full, with the rest retrieved from reference TRBV5-1 and TRBJ2-7, is KAGVTQTPRYLIKTRGQQVTLSCSPISGHRSVSWYQQTPGQGLQFLFEYFSETQRNKGNFPGRFSGRQFSNSRSEMNVSTLELGDSALYLCASSRGDSYEQYFGPGTRLTVT.

V gene TRBV19 combines with J gene TRBJ2-2; 12 bases line up with TRBD2. This CDR3 has 18 amino acids. Losses at the gene ends were 2 bases for V and 6 bases for J; bases not matched to a gene: 10. The germline V gene encodes CDR1 LNHDA and CDR2 SQIVND (reference sequence). This chain's CDR3 is CASSILAGGPGVAGELFF. As DNA, the CDR3 is TGTGCCAGTAGTATACTAGCGGGAGGGCCTGGAGTTGCCGGGGAGCTGTTTTTT.

Here the CDR3 reads CSVEGTSGRAEEQFF. CDR3 nucleotides: TGCAGCGTTGAAGGGACTAGCGGGAGGGCCGAAGAGCAGTTCTTC. This chain joins TRBV29-1 and TRBJ2-1; 15 bases map to TRBD2. The CDR3 totals 15 residues. Germline V CDR1 and CDR2: SQVTM, ANQGSEA. V was pared by 1 base and J by 10 bases, with 5 bases of the junction left unmatched.

The gene calls are TRBV29-1 and TRBJ2-1; unclear D gene. Trimming removed 4 bases from V and 5 bases from J, with 12 bases in between. Germline loops: CDR1 SQVTM, CDR2 ANQGSEA. The CDR3 spans 13 residues. The chain's CDR3 is CSVGRVRDNEQFF. CDR3 sequence (DNA): TGCAGCGTTGGACGCGTTCGGGACAATGAGCAGTTCTTC.

The chain recombines TRBV28 with TRBJ1-1, with 11 bases aligning to TRBD1. The V and J ends lost 3 bases and 6 bases, in that order; junction bases with no gene match: 12. CDR1 and CDR2 from the germline V gene are MDHEN and SYDVKM. The CDR3 runs 17 residues. CDR3: CASSLGGGGQGAPEAFF. Written as DNA, the CDR3 is TGTGCCAGCAGTTTGGGGGGAGGCGGACAGGGGGCCCCTGAAGCTTTCTTT.

This clone was recorded a few times. The V call is TRBV6-5, the J call TRBJ2-7; 8 bases align to TRBD1. The length of the CDR3 is 12 residues. Germline V gene lookup returns CDR1 MNHEY and CDR2 SVGAGI. V dropped 6 bases and J dropped 4; count of bases not matched to a gene: 2. This CDR3 is CASSWTGYEQYF. The CDR3 DNA reads TGTGCCAGCAGCTGGACAGGGTACGAGCAGTACTTC.

The chain employs TRBV7-2 and TRBJ2-5; D is undetermined. CDR1 is SGHTA and CDR2 is FQGNSA in the germline V gene. The CDR3 has 13 amino acids. V shed 6 bases and J shed 4 bases, with 12 bases lying between them. In DNA form, the CDR3 reads TGTGCCAGCAGTCCCGGTGGCGGAGAGACCCAGTACTTC. Translating gives CASSPGGGETQYF.

The rearrangement joins TRBV27 to TRBJ2-7, with D possibly being TRBD2 (6 bases). The germline V gene has CDR1 MNHEY and CDR2 SMNVEV (reference sequence). The CDR3 is 13 amino acids. V dropped 6 bases and J dropped 3 bases, with 12 bases sitting between them. CDR3 sequence (DNA): TGTGCCAGCAGAAGGGACTCCAGCTACGAGCAGTACTTC. As protein: CASRRDSSYEQYF.

The chain carries TRBV29-1 and TRBJ2-6; perhaps TRBD2 as D (5 bases). The germline gives CDR1 SQVTM, CDR2 ANQGSEA. This CDR3 has 13 amino acids. V shed 7 bases and J shed 4 bases, with 11 bases lying between them. The chain's CDR3 is CSATSGGANVLTF. The CDR3 nucleotides read TGCAGCGCTACCTCGGGGGGGGCCAACGTCCTGACTTTC.

CDR3 region: CASSIPGGFTGELFF. The CDR3 region has the DNA TGTGCCAGTAGTATTCCAGGGGGCTTCACCGGGGAGCTGTTTTTT. The V call is TRBV19, the J call TRBJ2-2, with 8 bases matching TRBD1. Germline V gene lookup returns CDR1 LNHDA and CDR2 SQIVND (reference sequence). The junction had 4 bases not matched to a gene; V was cut back by 3 bases and J by 4 bases. This CDR3 comprises 15 residues.

The chain couples TRBV9 to TRBJ2-7; the D is unclear. This CDR3 contains 13 residues. V was clipped by 3 bases and J by 0 bases, with 7 bases between them. In germline, CDR1 is SGDLS, CDR2 YYNGEE. CDR3 nucleotide sequence: TGTGCCAGCAGCGCCGCGAACTCCTACGAGCAGTACTTC. Translating gives CASSAANSYEQYF. The full variable domain, completed using reference TRBV9 and TRBJ2-7, is DSGVTQTPKHLITATGQRVTLRCSPRSGDLSVYWYQQSLDQGLQFLIQYYNGEERAKGNILERFSAQQFPDLHSELNLSSLELGDSALYFCASSAANSYEQYFGPGTRLTVT.

This clone appeared a few times. The J gene is TRBJ1-2, the V gene TRBV7-2, with D perhaps matching TRBD1 (5 bases). Germline V gene data show CDR1 as SGHTA and CDR2 as FQGNSA. CDR3 length: 17 residues. The V gene lost 4 bases and the J gene lost 0 bases, with 18 bases spanning the gap. The CDR3 sequence is CASSSPGVRLSNYGYTF. DNA for the CDR3: TGTGCCAGCAGCTCACCGGGGGTCAGGCTATCTAACTATGGCTACACCTTC.